Presented here are 19 T cell receptor beta chains from one specimen sequenced in a study of technical replicates of blood from several donors. Profiled with immunoSEQ multiplex PCR; TCRdb holds only in-frame clones, not every one. The sample includes under 95,000 clones, 92% of them seen just once. Source material: T cells isolated from PBMCs. These receptors came from a human donor in good health.

The chain employs TRBV15 and TRBJ2-2; 11 bases align to TRBD2. The CDR3 covers 16 residues. Germline CDR1 is LNHNV and CDR2 is YYDKDF (reference sequence). V was pared by 1 base and J by 3 bases, with 1 base of the junction left unmatched. The CDR3 protein is CATSRGLAGHTGELFF. CDR3 nucleotides: TGTGCCACCAGCAGAGGACTAGCGGGACACACCGGGGAGCTGTTTTTT.

This clone was seen a handful of times. The chain carries TRBV27 and TRBJ2-7; 9 bases map to TRBD2. The CDR3 covers 15 residues. The trim removed 3 bases at V and 2 bases at J, leaving 5 bases unmatched. The germline V gene encodes CDR1 MNHEY and CDR2 SMNVEV (reference sequence). The CDR3 spells CASSLREGYPYEQYF. CDR3 in DNA: TGTGCCAGCAGTTTGCGGGAGGGTTATCCCTACGAGCAGTACTTC.

The genes are TRBV27 and TRBJ2-7, with 8 nucleotides matching TRBD2. Germline V gene lookup returns CDR1 MNHEY and CDR2 SMNVEV (reference sequence). V lost 6 bases and J lost 3; bases outside the gene matches: 10. The CDR3 has 15 amino acids. The CDR3 loop is CASSLVAGQLYEQYF. The CDR3 DNA sequence: TGTGCCAGCAGCCTCGTAGCGGGACAACTCTACGAGCAGTACTTC.

The gene calls are TRBV5-1 and TRBJ1-5; D is uncertain. This CDR3 is built from 11 residues. Germline V gene data show CDR1 as SGHRS and CDR2 as YFSETQ. Trimming left V 4 bases short and J 9 bases short, with 8 bases between. CDR3 nucleotide sequence: TGCGCCAGCAGCCCCGCGAGGCCCCAGCATTTT. Residues: CASSPARPQHF.

The chain couples TRBV5-1 to TRBJ1-3; 8 bases map to TRBD1. The V gene end was trimmed by 3 bases and the J gene end by 4 bases; junction bases not matched to a gene: 12. This CDR3 contains 17 residues. From germline, CDR1 is SGHRS and CDR2 YFSETQ. The CDR3 reads CASSWTVQGEIGNTIYF. The CDR3, as DNA: TGCGCCAGCAGCTGGACCGTACAGGGGGAAATCGGAAACACCATATATTTT.

CDR3 DNA sequence: TGCGCCAGCAGCTTGGCAGGGGGCGAGCAGTACTTC. Its protein is CASSLAGGEQYF. The chain recombines TRBV5-1 with TRBJ2-7; 7 positions agree with TRBD1. Germline V gene data show CDR1 as SGHRS and CDR2 as YFSETQ. Germline trimming cut 0 bases from V and 6 bases from J; bases unmatched to any gene: 0. The CDR3 is made up of 12 amino acids.

The CDR3 here is CASSIVVARRETQYF. The CDR3 DNA follows: TGTGCCAGTAGTATAGTGGTGGCACGTCGAGAGACCCAGTACTTC. The J gene is TRBJ2-5, the V gene TRBV19; D ambiguous. The CDR3 loop spans 15 amino acids. The V end lost 1 base, the J end lost 4 bases, and 13 bases lay between the germline ends. Germline V gene sequence: CDR1 LNHDA, CDR2 SQIVND (reference sequence).

The chain carries TRBV7-6 and TRBJ2-1, with D possibly being TRBD2 (6 bases). Trimming took off 5 bases at V and 2 bases at J, with 16 bases between the two ends. Germline CDR1 and CDR2: SGHVS and FNYEAQ. The CDR3 totals 16 residues. As DNA, the CDR3 is TGTGCCAGCAGCCCCTTAGCGGAGATAACCTACAATGAGCAGTTCTTC. Residues: CASSPLAEITYNEQFF.

This chain links TRBV27 with TRBJ2-7; TRBD1 matches 10 bases. Germline values: CDR1 MNHEY, CDR2 SMNVEV (reference sequence). The J segment lost 3 bases and the V segment lost 0 bases, leaving 11 bases of the junction unmatched. The CDR3 consists of 18 residues. In DNA, the CDR3 is TGTGCCAGCAGTTTATCGAGGGCACGGGACAGGGGATTCTACGAGCAGTACTTC. Translating it yields CASSLSRARDRGFYEQYF.

The rearrangement links TRBV9 to TRBJ2-3; 9 bases agree with TRBD2. The length of the CDR3 is 14 residues. V trimming: 8 bases; J trimming: 5 bases; junction bases outside the gene matches: 9. Germline CDR1 reads SGDLS; CDR2 reads YYNGEE. CDR3 sequence reads: CASSSGRGIDTQYF. CDR3 nucleotides: TGTGCCAGTAGTAGCGGGAGAGGGATAGATACGCAGTATTTT.

The chain combines TRBV9 with TRBJ2-3; TRBD2 aligns across 15 bases. CDR1 is SGDLS, CDR2 YYNGEE, per germline. The J segment lost 4 bases and the V segment lost 0 bases, leaving 9 bases of the junction unmatched. The CDR3 is 19 residues long. The CDR3 is CASSVGGGLAGGRADTQYF. The CDR3 bases are TGTGCCAGCAGCGTAGGGGGGGGACTAGCGGGAGGAAGGGCAGATACGCAGTATTTT.

The chain uses TRBV6-6 and TRBJ1-2; D possibly corresponds to TRBD1 (6 bases). CDR3 length equals 12 residues. The germline V gene has CDR1 MNHNY and CDR2 SVGAGI (reference sequence). The germline V and J ends were trimmed by 1 base and 6 bases, with 6 bases remaining between them. The CDR3 spells CASSYYRDGYTF. In nucleotides, the CDR3 is TGTGCCAGCAGTTACTACAGGGATGGCTACACCTTC.

The V gene is TRBV6-5, the J gene TRBJ1-1, with 9 bases fitting TRBD1. Losses at the gene ends were 5 bases for V and 8 bases for J; bases not matched to a gene: 3. The length of the CDR3 is 12 residues. Germline V gene sequence: CDR1 MNHEY, CDR2 SVGAGI. As DNA, the CDR3 is TGTGCCAGCAGTCAAGGGACAGGGGAAGCTTTCTTT. Its translation: CASSQGTGEAFF.

J is TRBJ1-1 and V is TRBV27, with 8 bases identical to TRBD1. Per germline, CDR1 MNHEY and CDR2 SMNVEV (reference sequence). The junction had 5 bases not matched to a gene; V was cut back by 5 bases and J by 0 bases. This CDR3 comprises 15 residues. This chain's CDR3 is CASSAQGDLNTEAFF. In DNA form, the CDR3 reads TGTGCCAGCAGTGCACAGGGGGACCTGAACACTGAAGCTTTCTTT.

The chain has TRBV2 and TRBJ1-5; 10 positions agree with TRBD1. Germline V gives CDR1 SNHLY, CDR2 FYNNEI. V dropped 7 bases and J dropped 8; count of bases not matched to a gene: 8. The CDR3 length is 14 residues. The CDR3, as DNA: TGTGCCAGCACGTCTGGACAGGGGGTTGAGCCCCAGCATTTT. Protein: CASTSGQGVEPQHF.

V is TRBV19 and J is TRBJ2-1; 9 bases agree with TRBD2. The CDR3 has 13 amino acids. CDR1 LNHDA and CDR2 SQIVND come from the germline V gene (reference sequence). V shed 5 bases, J shed 10 bases, and the junction held 6 bases outside the gene matches. In DNA, the CDR3 is TGTGCCAGTAGTCCCTGGACTAGCGACGAGCAGTTCTTC. Translated, it gives CASSPWTSDEQFF.

This rearrangement joins TRBV27 to TRBJ2-5; 8 positions agree with TRBD2. The CDR3 runs 15 residues. Germline V gene lookup returns CDR1 MNHEY and CDR2 SMNVEV (reference sequence). Germline trimming cut 3 bases from V and 2 bases from J; bases unmatched to any gene: 5. The chain's CDR3 is CASSFLTSEQETQYF. In DNA form, the CDR3 reads TGTGCCAGCAGTTTTTTGACTAGCGAACAAGAGACCCAGTACTTC.

The chain employs TRBV11-1 and TRBJ2-7; 9 positions match TRBD1. The CDR3 has 15 amino acids. CDR1 SGHAT and CDR2 FQDESV come from the germline V gene (reference sequence). Trimming cost V 3 bases and J 3 bases; bases outside gene matches: 6. CDR3 sequence (DNA): TGTGCCAGCAGCTTGGAGGGACAGGGAGACTACGAGCAGTACTTC. It encodes CASSLEGQGDYEQYF. Full variable domain (missing parts from reference TRBV11-1 and TRBJ2-7): EAEVAQSPRYKITEKSQAVAFWCDPISGHATLYWYRQILGQGPELLVQFQDESVVDDSQLPKDRFSAERLKGVDSTLKIQPAELGDSAMYLCASSLEGQGDYEQYFGPGTRLTVT.

The V and J genes are TRBV5-6 and TRBJ2-5; 11 bases align to TRBD2. The V segment lost 0 bases and the J segment 1 base; nucleotides outside the gene matches: 2. This CDR3 has 16 amino acids. Germline V CDR1 and CDR2: SGHDT, YYEEEE. The CDR3 nucleotides read TGTGCCAGCAGCTTGGCGACTAGCGGGATCCAAGAGACCCAGTACTTC. Translating it yields CASSLATSGIQETQYF. The full variable domain, completed using reference TRBV5-6 and TRBJ2-5, is DAGVTQSPTHLIKTRGQQVTLRCSPKSGHDTVSWYQQALGQGPQFIFQYYEEEERQRGNFPDRFSGHQFPNYSSELNVNALLLGDSALYLCASSLATSGIQETQYFGPGTRLLVL.